The 22 T cell receptor beta chains reported below all come from one sample, sequenced in a study of beta chain features in type 1 diabetes. Expressed TCRB transcripts were sequenced after all isolated RNA was converted to cDNA. The assay was immunoSEQ multiplex PCR, and TCRdb's table has in-frame clones only and misses some. Counted here are about 180,000 clones, approximately 13% occurring once; the ten biggest clones make up about 0.66%. Sequencing was performed on central memory CD4+ T cells from blood. The receptors were sampled from a woman between 18 and 30 years old in good health.

A few counts support this clone. The rearrangement joins TRBV9 to TRBJ2-2, with TRBD2 identical over 8 bases. Germline V gene sequence: CDR1 SGDLS, CDR2 YYNGEE. The CDR3 sequence is 14 residues long. V dropped 6 bases and J dropped 5; count of bases not matched to a gene: 6. The CDR3 here is CASMAGGGTGELFF. The CDR3 region has the DNA TGTGCCAGCATGGCGGGAGGCGGTACCGGGGAGCTGTTTTTT.

This clone was seen a handful of times. The rearrangement joins TRBV5-1 to TRBJ2-3, with a tentative D call TRBD2 (5 bases). Germline CDR1 SGHRS, CDR2 YFSETQ. The germline V and J ends were trimmed by 4 bases and 3 bases, with 15 bases remaining between them. The CDR3 sequence is 15 residues long. The CDR3 is CASSRSGYGTDTQYF. DNA of the CDR3: TGCGCCAGCAGCCGCTCGGGATATGGGACAGATACGCAGTATTTT.

V usage is TRBV29-1 and J usage is TRBJ1-1; D is unresolved. The V and J ends lost 7 bases and 2 bases respectively, with 11 bases between them. The CDR3 runs to 12 residues. The germline CDR1 and CDR2 sequences are SQVTM and ANQGSEA. In DNA, the CDR3 is TGCAGCGGACTACTAGGCAACACTGAAGCTTTCTTT. Its protein product is CSGLLGNTEAFF.

This sequence joins TRBV13 and TRBJ2-7; 12 nucleotides agree with TRBD2. Per the germline V gene, CDR1 is PRHDT and CDR2 is FYEKMQ (reference sequence). The CDR3 extends over 15 amino acids. J gave up 6 bases and V 4 bases, and 7 bases lay outside the gene matches. The CDR3 spells CASSSTSGGSTEQYF. DNA for the CDR3: TGTGCCAGCAGCTCGACTAGCGGGGGCAGCACCGAGCAGTACTTC.

This clone turned up a few times. The chain joins TRBV18 to TRBJ2-5; 7 bases are a match to TRBD1. V was clipped by 5 bases and J by 5 bases; unmatched bases: 5. Germline V gene sequence: CDR1 KGHSH, CDR2 LQKENI. This CDR3 spans 13 amino acids. CDR3 in amino acids: CASSYDREETQYF. Written as DNA, the CDR3 is TGTGCCAGCTCATACGACAGGGAGGAGACCCAGTACTTC.

J is TRBJ2-5 and V is TRBV29-1; 11 nucleotides match TRBD1. Trimming took 7 bases from V and 4 from J; bases not matched to a gene: 5. The CDR3 is 13 amino acids. Germline loops: CDR1 SQVTM, CDR2 ANQGSEA. This CDR3 reads CSARTGGLETQYF. The CDR3 coding sequence is TGCAGCGCACGGACAGGGGGCTTAGAGACCCAGTACTTC.

The table lists this clone with many counts. This chain uses TRBV28 with TRBJ2-1; 10 positions match TRBD2. Germline V gene sequence: CDR1 MDHEN, CDR2 SYDVKM. The CDR3 spans 15 residues. V shed 9 bases, J shed 5 bases, and the junction held 10 bases outside the gene matches. CDR3 sequence: CASSRPAGGNNEQFF. CDR3 coding DNA: TGTGCCAGTTCTCGACCAGCGGGAGGGAACAATGAGCAGTTCTTC.

This clone was counted between two and nine times. This chain joins TRBV29-1 and TRBJ2-3; 7 nucleotides align to TRBD2. Germline V gene lookup returns CDR1 SQVTM and CDR2 ANQGSEA. Trimming removed 7 bases from V and 1 base from J; junction bases left unmatched: 8. The CDR3 covers 14 residues. The CDR3 loop is CSAQTSRRTDTQYF. The CDR3 nucleotides read TGCAGCGCACAGACTAGCCGCCGCACAGATACGCAGTATTTT.

This clone was counted a few times. J is TRBJ2-5 and V is TRBV7-2, with TRBD2 matching over 9 bases. The CDR3 loop spans 16 amino acids. V trimming: 1 base; J trimming: 5 bases; junction bases outside the gene matches: 8. CDR1 and CDR2 from the germline V gene are SGHTA and FQGNSA. The CDR3 DNA reads as TGTGCCAGCAGCTTAGAAGGCGGGAGGGCCTGGGAGACCCAGTACTTC. This encodes CASSLEGGRAWETQYF.

This clone has a handful of counts. The genes are TRBV28 and TRBJ1-2; 8 positions match TRBD1. J gave up 8 bases and V 6 bases, and 11 bases lay outside the gene matches. Looked up from germline, CDR1 is MDHEN and CDR2 is SYDVKM. The CDR3 runs 14 residues. CDR3 region: CASSSGQGTRGYTF. The CDR3 DNA reads as TGTGCCAGCAGCTCAGGACAGGGCACGCGAGGCTACACCTTC.

This clone was detected a few times. In nucleotides, the CDR3 is TGTGCTAGTGACCCAAAAGACAGGGGGCCCAATAGCAATCAGCCCCAGCATTTT. Its translation is CASDPKDRGPNSNQPQHF. The V and J genes are TRBV12-5 and TRBJ1-5; TRBD1 aligns across 10 bases. This CDR3 has 18 residues. From germline, CDR1 is LGHNT and CDR2 FRNRAP. V lost 7 bases and J lost 0; bases outside the gene matches: 12.

This clone was seen only a few times. The V call is TRBV30, the J call TRBJ2-7; a weak D match, TRBD2 (5 bases). The germline gives CDR1 GTSNPN, CDR2 SVGIG (reference sequence). V was shortened by 2 bases and J by 4 bases, with 18 bases between the two germline ends. This CDR3 has 15 residues. This CDR3 reads CAWSPKSPSGYEQYF. CDR3 nucleotides: TGTGCCTGGAGTCCTAAGAGCCCCTCGGGGTACGAGCAGTACTTC.

For the CDR3, the DNA is TGCAGCGCACCGGGGTTCATGAACACTGAAGCTTTCTTT. Translated, it gives CSAPGFMNTEAFF. The chain recombines TRBV29-1 with TRBJ1-1; D not resolved. V lost 7 bases and J lost 0, with 12 bases in between. The CDR3 length is 13 residues. Germline V gene data show CDR1 as SQVTM and CDR2 as ANQGSEA.

The chain is built from TRBV29-1 and TRBJ1-4; 8 bases line up with TRBD1. Germline V gene data show CDR1 as SQVTM and CDR2 as ANQGSEA. The CDR3 is made up of 15 amino acids. The ends lost 4 bases at V and 3 bases at J; junction bases unmatched: 7. CDR3 sequence: CSVGSQGAANEKLFF. CDR3 nucleotides: TGCAGCGTTGGGTCCCAGGGGGCGGCTAATGAAAAACTGTTTTTT.

The chain carries TRBV28 and TRBJ2-7; TRBD2 matches at 10 bases. V was pared by 3 bases and J by 12 bases, with 20 bases of the junction left unmatched. Germline V gene lookup returns CDR1 MDHEN and CDR2 SYDVKM. The CDR3 totals 17 residues. The DNA for the CDR3 is TGTGCCAGCAGTTTCGGCAGGTTGTTTGAGCGGGAGGGCCTCTTGTACTTC. It encodes CASSFGRLFEREGLLYF.

This chain links TRBV4-1 with TRBJ2-4, with a weak D call TRBD1 (6 bases). The germline V gene encodes CDR1 MGHRA and CDR2 YSYEKL. The V gene lost 1 base and the J gene lost 3 bases, with 16 bases spanning the gap. The CDR3 spans 17 residues. CDR3 amino acids: CASSQVMRGRGKNIQYF. Here the CDR3 DNA reads TGCGCCAGCAGCCAAGTTATGAGGGGGAGAGGCAAAAACATTCAGTACTTC.

The CDR3 reads CASSESPLETQYF. The CDR3, as DNA: TGTGCCAGCAGTGAATCCCCCTTAGAGACCCAGTACTTC. The chain has TRBV25-1 and TRBJ2-5; no clear D. The CDR3 has 13 residues. V shed 1 base and J shed 4 bases, with 7 bases lying between them. Germline lookup yields CDR1 MGHDK and CDR2 SYGVNS. Based on the CDR3 plus reference TRBV25-1 and TRBJ2-5, the full variable domain is EADIYQTPRYLVIGTGKKITLECSQTMGHDKMYWYQQDPGMELHLIHYSYGVNSTEKGDLSSESTVSRIRTEHFPLTLESARPSHTSQYLCASSESPLETQYFGPGTRLLVL.

This sequence joins TRBV7-9 and TRBJ1-2; 7 positions agree with TRBD1. CDR1 is SEHNR, CDR2 FQNEAQ, per germline (reference sequence). The CDR3 spans 15 residues. Unmatched junction bases numbered 7, after V lost 5 bases and J lost 1 base. CDR3 DNA: TGTGCCAGCAGCGCAATCGGACAGGATAACTATGGCTACACCTTC. Translating it yields CASSAIGQDNYGYTF. The entire variable domain, with the rest obtained from reference TRBV7-9 and TRBJ1-2, is as follows: DTGVSQNPRHKITKRGQNVTFRCDPISEHNRLYWYRQTLGQGPEFLTYFQNEAQLEKSRLLSDRFSAERPKGSFSTLEIQRTEQGDSAMYLCASSAIGQDNYGYTFGSGTRLTVV.

The chain links TRBV7-9 to TRBJ2-7, with TRBD1 identical over 8 bases. CDR3 length: 15 amino acids. V lost 6 bases and J lost 6; bases outside the gene matches: 13. CDR1 is SEHNR, CDR2 FQNEAQ, per germline (reference sequence). The CDR3 spells CASSSTGQGFREQYF. CDR3 coding DNA: TGTGCCAGCAGTTCGACTGGACAGGGATTCCGCGAGCAGTACTTC.

The chain recombines TRBV30 with TRBJ2-5; 11 bases agree with TRBD1. The J call may be wrong; the DNA end is better matched by TRBJ2-7. The CDR3 has 15 residues. Germline V gene data show CDR1 as GTSNPN and CDR2 as SVGIG (reference sequence). This CDR3 is CAWSSGQGAVHEQYF. The CDR3 region has the DNA TGTGCCTGGAGTAGTGGACAGGGGGCGGTCCACGAGCAGTACTTC.

This clone showed up just a few times. V usage is TRBV28 and J usage is TRBJ1-1; 8 bases match TRBD1. V shed 4 bases, J shed 4 bases, and the junction held 2 bases outside the gene matches. CDR1 is MDHEN and CDR2 is SYDVKM in the germline V gene. This CDR3 is built from 13 residues. DNA for the CDR3: TGTGCCAGCAGTTCCGGACAGGGCACTGAAGCTTTCTTT. Its translation is CASSSGQGTEAFF. The variable domain in full, with the rest retrieved from reference TRBV28 and TRBJ1-1, is DVKVTQSSRYLVKRTGEKVFLECVQDMDHENMFWYRQDPGLGLRLIYFSYDVKMKEKGDIPEGYSVSREKKERFSLILESASTNQTSMYLCASSSGQGTEAFFGQGTRLTVV.

The chain is built from TRBV10-3 and TRBJ2-7; a possible D gene is TRBD1 (6 bases). Germline CDR1 and CDR2: ENHRY and SYGVKD. The V and J ends lost 6 bases and 3 bases respectively, with 15 bases between them. The CDR3 sequence is 14 residues long. The CDR3 region has the DNA TGTGCCATCAGGCAACAGGGTGGGGGCTACGAGCAGTACTTC. This translates into CAIRQQGGGYEQYF.